Presented here are 3 T cell receptor beta chains from one specimen sequenced in a study of blood T cell repertoires in COVID-19. This table comes from immunoSEQ multiplex PCR, and its TCRdb copy is limited to in-frame clones, with some not included. The data contain 110,000 or so clones, about 85% of them singletons. Input material: peripheral blood. The receptors stem from a man aged 60 to 75 with acute or convalescent COVID-19.

This clone came up a few times. The chain is built from TRBV7-9 and TRBJ2-2, with 9 bases identical to TRBD2. CDR1 and CDR2 (germline): SEHNR, FQNEAQ (reference sequence). This CDR3 comprises 17 residues. The ends lost 5 bases at V and 2 bases at J; junction bases unmatched: 9. Written as DNA, the CDR3 is TGTGCCAGCAGCGAGATCCCTAGCGGGACCAACACCGGGGAGCTGTTTTTT. Protein: CASSEIPSGTNTGELFF.

With respect to this clone: Other DNA sequences of this sample code for an identical CDR3. V usage is TRBV29-1 and J usage is TRBJ1-1; possibly TRBD1 for D (5 bases). Trimming removed 4 bases at V and 1 base at J, with 7 bases between. Germline assignment: CDR1 SQVTM and CDR2 ANQGSEA. The CDR3 totals 12 residues. The CDR3 protein is CSVAGGNTEAFF. The CDR3 region has the DNA TGCAGCGTTGCGGGGGGGAACACTGAAGCTTTCTTT.

About this clone itself: A junction boundary mismatches the germline segment, possibly from a read error. The genes are TRBV5-8 and TRBJ1-5; D is unresolved. The CDR3 sequence is 16 residues long. Looked up from germline, CDR1 is SGHTS and CDR2 is YDEGEE. CDR3 DNA sequence: TGTGCCAGCAACTTGCGTGGTGTGGGAGTCAATCAGCCCCAGCATTTT. This sequence encodes CASNLRGVGVNQPQHF.